This T cell receptor (beta chain) comes out of a study of cytomegalovirus exposure and HLA in healthy donors. Regarding the study as a whole: Most TCR beta V segments were productive about 87% or about 30% of the time in an earlier analysis. A later analysis showed HLA-associated TCR beta chains outstripping equally common others in clonal expansion. TCR beta V- and J-gene trimming, according to a later analysis, was linked to a missense DCLRE1C variant.

At sampling all donors were nominally healthy, likely with unrecorded immune exposures. V lost 2 bases, J lost 3 bases, and 4 bases stayed unmatched. Germline assignment: CDR1 LGHNT and CDR2 FRNRAP. This CDR3 contains 15 residues. The PCR used 60 Vbeta and 13 Jbeta primers. Data came from immunoSEQ multiplex PCR; TCRdb stores just in-frame clones and leaves some out. The table lists about 170,000 clones, roughly 76% of them singletons. This clone was detected once. Its target is unknown. The specimen sequenced was PBMCs. The receptor was derived from a male donor in good health and CMV-seronegative. J is TRBJ2-7 and V is TRBV12-5, with 10 bases fitting TRBD1. CDR3 region: CASGLSRTGGYEQYF. The CDR3 DNA follows: TGTGCTAGTGGTTTGTCCCGGACAGGGGGCTACGAGCAGTACTTC. Based on the CDR3 plus reference TRBV12-5 and TRBJ2-7, the full variable domain is DARVTQTPRHKVTEMGQEVTMRCQPILGHNTVFWYRQTMMQGLELLAYFRNRAPLDDSGMPKDRFSAEMPDATLATLKIQPSEPRDSAVYFCASGLSRTGGYEQYFGPGTRLTVT.